This TCR beta chain appears in the sequencing data of a study of cytomegalovirus exposure and HLA in healthy donors. The germline CDR1 and CDR2 sequences are MDHEN and SYDVKM. Trimming at V came to 2 bases and at J to 8 bases, leaving 4 bases not matched to a gene. The CDR3 runs 14 residues. The PCR contained 60 Vbeta and 13 Jbeta primers. The table came from immunoSEQ multiplex PCR; TCRdb's copy has only in-frame clones and leaves some out. This sample has 150,000 or so clones, with over 75% found just once. The chain recombines TRBV28 with TRBJ1-2, with 11 bases identical to TRBD1. The sequenced sample was PBMCs. This receptor was obtained from a woman aged 45 to 65 in good health and CMV-seropositive. The CDR3 DNA reads TGTGCCAGCAGTTTAGGACAGGGGGCGGGGGGCTACACCTTC. Translation gives CASSLGQGAGGYTF.